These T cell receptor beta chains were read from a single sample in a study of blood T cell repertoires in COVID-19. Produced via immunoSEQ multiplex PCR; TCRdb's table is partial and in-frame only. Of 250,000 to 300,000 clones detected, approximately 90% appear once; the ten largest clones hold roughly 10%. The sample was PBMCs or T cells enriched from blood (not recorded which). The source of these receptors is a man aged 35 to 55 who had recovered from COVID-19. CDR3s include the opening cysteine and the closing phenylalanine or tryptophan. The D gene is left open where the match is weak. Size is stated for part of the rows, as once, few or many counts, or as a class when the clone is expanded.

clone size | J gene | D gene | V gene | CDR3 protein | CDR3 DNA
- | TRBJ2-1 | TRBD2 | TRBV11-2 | CASSLKSSGLFYEQFF | TGTGCCAGCAGCTTAAAGTCTAGCGGGTTGTTTTATGAGCAGTTCTTC
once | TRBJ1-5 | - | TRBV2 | CASSWVGGNQPQHF | TGTGCCAGCAGCTGGGTAGGGGGCAATCAGCCCCAGCATTTT
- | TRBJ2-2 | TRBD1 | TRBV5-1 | CASSLGDSGELFF | TGCGCCAGCAGCTTGGGGGACAGCGGGGAGCTGTTTTTT
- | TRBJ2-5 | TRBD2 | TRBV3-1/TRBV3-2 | CASSRDSTSGQETQYF | TGTGCCAGCAGCCGTGACTCGACTAGCGGGCAAGAGACCCAGTACTTC
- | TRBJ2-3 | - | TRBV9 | CASSARQTTDTQYF | TGTGCCAGCAGCGCCCGACAAACTACAGATACGCAGTATTTT
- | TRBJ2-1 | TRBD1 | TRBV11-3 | CASNKGPCTTGGQHGEQFF | TGTGCCAGCAACAAAGGCCCGTGTACGACAGGGGGCCAACACGGTGAGCAGTTCTTC
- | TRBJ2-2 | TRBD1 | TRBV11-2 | CASSLTGVDGELFF | TGTGCCAGCAGCCTAACAGGGGTGGACGGGGAGCTGTTTTTT
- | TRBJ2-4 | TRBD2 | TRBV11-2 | CASSSIRTSGRSKNIQYF | TGTGCCAGCAGCTCGATCAGGACTAGCGGGCGGTCCAAAAACATTCAGTACTTC
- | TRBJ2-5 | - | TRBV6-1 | CASSDLRVGAETQYF | TGTGCCAGCAGTGACCTCCGGGTGGGGGCTGAGACCCAGTACTTC
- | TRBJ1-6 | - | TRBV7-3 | CASSPTNNSPLHF | TGTGCCAGCAGCCCGACAAATAATTCACCCCTCCACTTT
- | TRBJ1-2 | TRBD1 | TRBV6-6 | CASSFLQGNYGYTF | TGTGCCAGCAGTTTCCTACAGGGGAACTATGGCTACACCTTC
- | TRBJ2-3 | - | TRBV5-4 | CASSPNRGTQYF | TGTGCCAGCAGCCCAAACCGGGGTACGCAGTATTTT
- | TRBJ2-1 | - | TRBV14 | CASSPLLLGGSYNEQFF | TGTGCCAGCAGCCCACTGCTTCTCGGCGGGTCCTACAATGAGCAGTTCTTC
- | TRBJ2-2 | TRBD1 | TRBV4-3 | CASSHQVPGTGGPRETGELFF | TGCGCCAGCAGCCATCAAGTCCCCGGGACAGGGGGCCCCCGGGAGACCGGGGAGCTGTTTTTT
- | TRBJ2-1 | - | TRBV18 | CASSPAPRVQNNEQFF | TGTGCCAGCTCACCGGCTCCTCGGGTCCAGAATAATGAGCAGTTCTTC
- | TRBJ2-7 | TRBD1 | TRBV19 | CASSPRTGNSYEQYF | TGTGCCAGTAGTCCCCGGACAGGGAACTCCTACGAGCAGTACTTC
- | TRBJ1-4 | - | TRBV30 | CAWSVTEGGEKLFF | TGTGCCTGGAGTGTGACAGAAGGGGGTGAAAAACTGTTTTTT
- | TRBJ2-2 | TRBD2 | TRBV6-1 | CASSDSGLAVTGELFF | TGTGCCAGCAGTGATTCGGGACTAGCGGTAACCGGGGAGCTGTTTTTT
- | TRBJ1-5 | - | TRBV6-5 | CASRPHGGQPQHF | TGTGCCAGCAGACCTCACGGAGGTCAGCCCCAGCATTTT
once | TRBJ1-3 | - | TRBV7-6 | CASSQRGNSGNTIYF | TGTGCCAGCAGCCAAAGGGGGAACTCTGGAAACACCATATATTTT
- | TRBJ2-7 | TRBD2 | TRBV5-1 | CASSPPSGAYKQYF | TGCGCCAGCAGCCCGCCTAGCGGGGCCTACAAGCAGTACTTC
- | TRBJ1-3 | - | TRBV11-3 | CASSLGGLIGNTIYF | TGTGCCAGCAGCTTAGGGGGACTTATTGGAAACACCATATATTTT
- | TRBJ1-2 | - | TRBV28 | CASSPRTSTNYGYTF | TGTGCCAGCAGTCCCCGGACATCAACTAACTATGGCTACACCTTC
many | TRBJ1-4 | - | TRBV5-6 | CASSYTTNEKLFF | TGTGCCAGCAGCTATACAACTAATGAAAAACTGTTTTTT
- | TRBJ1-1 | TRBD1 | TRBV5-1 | CASSLVGRGTEAFF | TGCGCCAGCAGCTTGGTGGGCAGGGGGACTGAAGCTTTCTTT
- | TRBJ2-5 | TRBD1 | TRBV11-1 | CASSLADRGRETQYF | TGTGCCAGCAGCTTAGCCGACAGGGGCCGGGAGACCCAGTACTTC
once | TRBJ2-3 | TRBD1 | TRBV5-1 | CASSRGDRGITDTQYF | TGCGCCAGCAGCCGAGGGGACAGGGGTATCACAGATACGCAGTATTTT
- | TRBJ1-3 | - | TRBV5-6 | CASSLLSTGNSGNTIYF | TGTGCCAGCAGCTTGCTCTCAACAGGAAACTCTGGAAACACCATATATTTT
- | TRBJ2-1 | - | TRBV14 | CASSQSPPGYYNEQFF | TGTGCCAGCAGCCAATCTCCACCGGGGTATTACAATGAGCAGTTCTTC
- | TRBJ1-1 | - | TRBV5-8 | CASSYGTISTEAFF | TGTGCCAGCAGCTACGGGACAATTAGCACTGAAGCTTTCTTT
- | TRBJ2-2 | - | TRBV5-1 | CASSSRLENTGELFF | TGCGCCAGCAGCTCACGTCTAGAGAACACCGGGGAGCTGTTTTTT
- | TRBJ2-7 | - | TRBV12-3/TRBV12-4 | CASSSTGLPEQYF | TGTGCCAGCAGTTCTACAGGGTTGCCCGAGCAGTACTTC